These T cell receptor beta chains were read from a single sample in a study of shared clonotypes between healthy human individuals. Sequenced by immunoSEQ multiplex PCR; TCRdb stores in-frame clones only, minus some. The table includes more than 1,200,000 clones, just under 99% detected once. Material for sequencing was naive CD4+ T cells sorted from blood. These receptors originate from a man aged 25 to 40 in good health. The CDR3 runs from the conserved cysteine through the conserved F or W. The D gene is left open where the match is weak. Size is stated for part of the rows, as once, few or many counts, or as a class when the clone is expanded.

clone_size,j_call,d_call,v_call,cdr3_aa,cdr3_nt
NA,TRBJ2-7,TRBD2,TRBV9,CASSVAAGAGLEQYF,TGTGCCAGCAGCGTAGCAGCGGGAGCAGGCCTCGAGCAGTACTTC
NA,TRBJ2-1,NA,TRBV5-1,CASSLGLGNEQFF,TGCGCCAGCAGCTTAGGCCTGGGCAATGAGCAGTTCTTC
NA,TRBJ2-3,NA,TRBV2,CASSEDRGSDTQYF,TGTGCCAGCAGTGAAGATCGGGGGTCAGATACGCAGTATTTT
NA,TRBJ1-5,NA,TRBV2,CASSQTASNQPQHF,TGTGCCAGCAGCCAGACAGCAAGCAATCAGCCCCAGCATTTT
NA,TRBJ2-1,NA,TRBV18,CASSPTSGIEQFF,TGTGCCAGCTCACCGACTTCCGGGATTGAGCAGTTCTTC
NA,TRBJ2-7,NA,TRBV9,CASSVGGRGVGEQYF,TGTGCCAGCAGCGTAGGGGGTCGAGGGGTTGGCGAGCAGTACTTC
once,TRBJ2-1,NA,TRBV9,CASSEPGTFGEQFF,TGTGCCAGCAGCGAGCCCGGCACCTTTGGTGAGCAGTTCTTC
NA,TRBJ1-4,NA,TRBV28,CASSLVVADEKLFF,TGTGCCAGCAGTTTAGTGGTGGCCGATGAAAAACTGTTTTTT
NA,TRBJ2-3,TRBD2,TRBV18,CASSQLAGGPSTDTQYF,TGTGCCAGCTCACAACTAGCGGGAGGGCCCAGCACAGATACGCAGTATTTT
NA,TRBJ2-4,NA,TRBV18,CASSTLSIAKNIQYF,TGTGCCAGCTCAACTCTGTCTATAGCCAAAAACATTCAGTACTTC
once,TRBJ2-5,TRBD1,TRBV19,CASRRDSQETQYF,TGTGCCAGTAGGAGGGACAGTCAAGAGACCCAGTACTTC
once,TRBJ2-2,NA,TRBV7-8,CASSLRSTGELFF,TGTGCCAGCAGCTTAAGGTCCACCGGGGAGCTGTTTTTT
NA,TRBJ2-4,NA,TRBV20-1,CSGGQSSIQYF,TGCAGTGGAGGACAGTCATCCATTCAGTACTTC
NA,TRBJ1-2,NA,TRBV12-5,CASGFPFGRGRSYTF,TGTGCTAGTGGTTTCCCTTTCGGGCGGGGTAGAAGCTACACCTTC
NA,TRBJ1-4,NA,TRBV28,CASSLAGQRGTNEKLFF,TGTGCCAGCAGTTTGGCCGGACAGAGGGGGACTAATGAAAAACTGTTTTTT
once,TRBJ2-1,NA,TRBV5-1,CASSSKDWSNEQFF,TGCGCCAGCAGCTCGAAGGACTGGAGCAATGAGCAGTTCTTC
NA,TRBJ1-5,TRBD1,TRBV28,CASSLTGGVDGPTQHF,TGTGCCAGCAGTTTAACAGGGGGGGTAGACGGGCCTACCCAGCATTTT
NA,TRBJ2-1,TRBD2,TRBV10-1,CASSPSGRGNNEQFF,TGCGCCAGCAGTCCTAGCGGGAGGGGGAACAATGAGCAGTTCTTC
NA,TRBJ2-7,NA,TRBV30,CAWDSGPPYEQYF,TGTGCCTGGGATAGTGGGCCCCCCTACGAGCAGTACTTC
NA,TRBJ2-2,TRBD1,TRBV10-2,CASSRQGSAGELFF,TGCGCCAGCTCGAGACAGGGGTCGGCCGGGGAGCTGTTTTTT
NA,TRBJ2-3,NA,TRBV2,CASSVSIDTQYF,TGTGCCAGCAGTGTTTCTATAGATACGCAGTATTTT
NA,TRBJ2-7,TRBD2,TRBV7-6,CASSLVLAGGSYEQYF,TGTGCCAGCAGCTTAGTACTAGCGGGAGGTTCGTACGAGCAGTACTTC
NA,TRBJ1-1,TRBD1,TRBV25-1,CASSDLTGDQREAFF,TGTGCCAGCAGTGACTTGACAGGGGATCAGCGTGAAGCTTTCTTT
NA,TRBJ1-2,NA,TRBV6-1,CASSEAWSRYGYTF,TGTGCCAGCAGTGAAGCTTGGTCTCGCTATGGCTACACCTTC
NA,TRBJ2-7,NA,TRBV10-3,CAISESVATRQDYEQYF,TGTGCCATCAGTGAGTCGGTCGCGACTAGACAAGACTACGAGCAGTACTTC
NA,TRBJ2-3,NA,TRBV5-1,CASSLAGVGDTQYF,TGCGCCAGCAGCTTGGCGGGAGTGGGAGATACGCAGTATTTT
NA,TRBJ2-1,TRBD2,TRBV10-3,CAISVLAGGGNEQFF,TGTGCCATCAGTGTGCTAGCGGGAGGGGGGAATGAGCAGTTCTTC
NA,TRBJ1-1,TRBD1,TRBV7-2,CASSRDRGPAFF,TGTGCCAGCAGCCGGGACAGGGGGCCTGCTTTCTTT
NA,TRBJ1-5,NA,TRBV18,CASSPLPPTTQNQPQHF,TGTGCCAGCTCACCACTTCCGCCGACCACCCAGAATCAGCCCCAGCATTTT
NA,TRBJ2-7,NA,TRBV4-1,CASSLAGSETYEQYF,TGCGCCAGCAGCCTAGCCGGGAGTGAGACCTACGAGCAGTACTTC
NA,TRBJ2-2,TRBD1,TRBV28,CASSPSDRVRTGELFF,TGTGCCAGCAGTCCCTCGGACAGGGTGCGGACCGGGGAGCTGTTTTTT
NA,TRBJ2-3,TRBD2,TRBV5-1,CASSTDSSGDTQYF,TGCGCCAGCAGCACTGACTCTAGCGGAGATACGCAGTATTTT
NA,TRBJ2-1,NA,TRBV28,CASSSKGRESWFF,TGTGCCAGCAGTTCGAAGGGACGGGAGTCGTGGTTCTTC
NA,TRBJ2-5,NA,TRBV7-9,CASSQIYGQETQYF,TGTGCCAGCAGCCAGATATACGGACAAGAGACCCAGTACTTC
NA,TRBJ1-1,NA,TRBV19,CASIGWGNTEAFF,TGTGCCAGTATTGGATGGGGGAACACTGAAGCTTTCTTT
NA,TRBJ2-5,TRBD1,TRBV10-3,CAISPRTGGQETQYF,TGTGCCATCAGTCCGCGGACAGGGGGCCAAGAGACCCAGTACTTC
NA,TRBJ2-1,TRBD2,TRBV7-3,CASSSRQAGGRNEQFF,TGTGCCAGCAGCTCCCGACAAGCGGGAGGCAGGAATGAGCAGTTCTTC
NA,TRBJ2-1,TRBD2,TRBV10-2,CAGGGSSYNEQFF,TGCGCCGGGGGGGGTAGCTCCTACAATGAGCAGTTCTTC
once,TRBJ2-1,TRBD2,TRBV13,CASSRGLALEQFF,TGTGCCAGCAGCCGCGGACTAGCGCTAGAGCAGTTCTTC
NA,TRBJ1-1,NA,TRBV5-1,CASSLGQGPEAFF,TGCGCCAGCAGCTTGGGGCAGGGCCCTGAAGCTTTCTTT
NA,TRBJ2-7,TRBD1,TRBV29-1,CSVAAGQGFEQYF,TGCAGCGTTGCGGCGGGACAGGGTTTCGAGCAGTACTTC
NA,TRBJ1-1,NA,TRBV10-1,CASSESIGRVFF,TGCGCCAGCAGTGAGTCGATAGGAAGAGTTTTCTTT
NA,TRBJ2-7,NA,TRBV30,CAWSPSRDPGDEQYF,TGTGCCTGGAGTCCCAGTCGCGACCCGGGAGACGAGCAGTACTTC
NA,TRBJ2-6,NA,TRBV11-2,CASSLRSGANVLTF,TGTGCCAGCAGCTTGAGATCTGGGGCCAACGTCCTGACTTTC
NA,TRBJ2-3,NA,TRBV2,CARQGLPRDTQYF,TGTGCCAGACAGGGCCTCCCCCGAGATACGCAGTATTTT
NA,TRBJ1-1,NA,TRBV23-1,CASSPFAFPNTEAFF,TGCGCCAGCAGTCCCTTTGCGTTTCCAAACACTGAAGCTTTCTTT